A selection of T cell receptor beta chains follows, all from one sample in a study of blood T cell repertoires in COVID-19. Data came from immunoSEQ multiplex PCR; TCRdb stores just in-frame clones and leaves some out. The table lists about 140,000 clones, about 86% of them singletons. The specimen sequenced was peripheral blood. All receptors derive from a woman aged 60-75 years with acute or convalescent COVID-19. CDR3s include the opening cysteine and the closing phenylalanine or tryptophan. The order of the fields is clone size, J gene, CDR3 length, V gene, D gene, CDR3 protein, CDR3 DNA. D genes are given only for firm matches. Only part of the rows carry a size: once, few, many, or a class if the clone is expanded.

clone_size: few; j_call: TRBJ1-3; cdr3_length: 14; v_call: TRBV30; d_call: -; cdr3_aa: CAWSEWGVGNTIYF; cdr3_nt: TGTGCCTGGAGTGAATGGGGAGTGGGAAACACCATATATTTT
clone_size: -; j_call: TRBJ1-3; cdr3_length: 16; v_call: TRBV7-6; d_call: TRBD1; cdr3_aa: CASSYGQGEPGNTIYF; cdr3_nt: TGTGCCAGCAGCTACGGACAGGGGGAGCCTGGAAACACCATATATTTT
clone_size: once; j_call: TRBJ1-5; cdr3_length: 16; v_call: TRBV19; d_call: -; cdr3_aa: CASKRGGDTSNQPQHF; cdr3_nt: TGTGCCAGTAAACGTGGAGGAGATACAAGCAATCAGCCCCAGCATTTT
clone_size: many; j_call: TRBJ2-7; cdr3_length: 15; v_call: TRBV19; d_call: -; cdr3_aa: CASSIDLARGYEQYF; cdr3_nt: TGTGCCAGTAGTATAGATCTAGCGCGCGGCTACGAGCAGTACTTC
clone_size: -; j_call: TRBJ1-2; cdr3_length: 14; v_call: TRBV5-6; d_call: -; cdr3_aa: CASSFLQANYGYTF; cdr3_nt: TGTGCCAGCAGCTTCTTGCAGGCGAACTATGGCTACACCTTC
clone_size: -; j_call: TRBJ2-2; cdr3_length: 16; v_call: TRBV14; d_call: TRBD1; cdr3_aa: CASSSDRLPAIGELFF; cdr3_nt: TGTGCCAGCAGCTCGGACAGGCTTCCTGCCATCGGGGAGCTGTTTTTT
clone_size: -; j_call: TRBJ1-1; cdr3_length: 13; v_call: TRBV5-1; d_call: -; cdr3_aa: CASSLIQGTEAFF; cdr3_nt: TGCGCCAGCAGCTTGATACAGGGCACTGAAGCTTTCTTT
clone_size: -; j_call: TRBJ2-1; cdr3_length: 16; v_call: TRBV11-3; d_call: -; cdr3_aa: CASSFSGLRDDNEQFF; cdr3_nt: TGTGCCAGCAGCTTCTCCGGCCTGCGGGACGACAATGAGCAGTTCTTC
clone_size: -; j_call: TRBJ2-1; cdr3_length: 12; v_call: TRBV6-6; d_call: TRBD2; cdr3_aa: CASRGTSSEQFF; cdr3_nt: TGTGCCAGCAGGGGGACTAGTAGTGAGCAGTTCTTC
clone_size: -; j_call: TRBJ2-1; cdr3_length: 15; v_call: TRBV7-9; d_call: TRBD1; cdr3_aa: CASSLVTGIYNEQFF; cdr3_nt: TGTGCCAGCAGCTTAGTGACAGGGATCTACAATGAGCAGTTCTTC
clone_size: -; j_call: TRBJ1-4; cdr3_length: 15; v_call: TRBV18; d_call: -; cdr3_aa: CASSQTGSTNEKLFF; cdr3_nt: TGTGCCAGCTCCCAAACAGGATCCACTAATGAAAAACTGTTTTTT
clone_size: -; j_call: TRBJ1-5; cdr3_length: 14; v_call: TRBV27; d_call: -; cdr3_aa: CASKGGSSNQPQHF; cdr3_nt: TGTGCCAGCAAAGGAGGTTCTAGCAATCAGCCCCAGCATTTT
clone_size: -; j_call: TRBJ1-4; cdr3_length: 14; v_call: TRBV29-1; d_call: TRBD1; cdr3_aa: CSVAPGPGGEKLFF; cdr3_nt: TGCAGCGTTGCTCCGGGCCCAGGGGGCGAAAAACTGTTTTTT
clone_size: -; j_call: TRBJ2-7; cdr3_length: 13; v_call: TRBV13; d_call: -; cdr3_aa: CASSPGTTYEQYF; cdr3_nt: TGTGCCAGCAGCCCGGGAACCACCTACGAGCAGTACTTC
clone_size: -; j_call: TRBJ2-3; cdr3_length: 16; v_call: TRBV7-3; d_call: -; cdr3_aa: CASSLDGGLRTDTQYF; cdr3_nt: TGTGCCAGCAGCTTAGATGGGGGACTCCGCACAGATACGCAGTATTTT
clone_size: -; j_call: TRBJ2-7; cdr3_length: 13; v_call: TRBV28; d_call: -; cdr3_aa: CASSRSASYEQYF; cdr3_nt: TGTGCCAGCAGTAGAAGCGCCTCCTACGAGCAGTACTTC
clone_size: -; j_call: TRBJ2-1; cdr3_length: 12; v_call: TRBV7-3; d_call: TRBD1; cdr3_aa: CASSTETGAQFF; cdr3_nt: TGTGCCAGCAGCACCGAAACAGGGGCGCAGTTCTTC